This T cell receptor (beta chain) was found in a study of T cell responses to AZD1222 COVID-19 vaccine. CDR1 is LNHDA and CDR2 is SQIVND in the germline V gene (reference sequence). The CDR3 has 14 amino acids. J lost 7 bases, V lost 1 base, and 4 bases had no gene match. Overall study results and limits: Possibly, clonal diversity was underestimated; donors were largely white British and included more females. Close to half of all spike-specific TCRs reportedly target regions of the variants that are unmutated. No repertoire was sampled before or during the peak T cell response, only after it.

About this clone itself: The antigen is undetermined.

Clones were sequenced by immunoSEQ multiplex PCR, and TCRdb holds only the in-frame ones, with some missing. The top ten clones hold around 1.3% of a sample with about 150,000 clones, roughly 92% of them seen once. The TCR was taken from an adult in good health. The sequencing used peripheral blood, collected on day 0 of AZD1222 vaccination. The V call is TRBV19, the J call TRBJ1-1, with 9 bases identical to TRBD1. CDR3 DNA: TGTGCCAGTAGTATAGGACAGGGGGGATTTGAAGCTTTCTTT. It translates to CASSIGQGGFEAFF.